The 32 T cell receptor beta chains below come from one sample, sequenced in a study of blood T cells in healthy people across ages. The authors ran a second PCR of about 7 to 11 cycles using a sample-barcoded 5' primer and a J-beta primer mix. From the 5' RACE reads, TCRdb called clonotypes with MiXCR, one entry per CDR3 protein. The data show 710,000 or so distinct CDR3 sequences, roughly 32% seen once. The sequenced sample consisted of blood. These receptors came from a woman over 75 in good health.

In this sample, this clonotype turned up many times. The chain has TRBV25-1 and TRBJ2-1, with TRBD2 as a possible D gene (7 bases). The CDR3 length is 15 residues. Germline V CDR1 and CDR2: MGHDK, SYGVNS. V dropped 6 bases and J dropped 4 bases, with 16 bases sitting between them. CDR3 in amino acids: CASSESGGPYNEQFF. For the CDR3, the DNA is TGTGCCAGCAGCGAGTCCGGGGGGCCATACAATGAGCAGTTCTTC.

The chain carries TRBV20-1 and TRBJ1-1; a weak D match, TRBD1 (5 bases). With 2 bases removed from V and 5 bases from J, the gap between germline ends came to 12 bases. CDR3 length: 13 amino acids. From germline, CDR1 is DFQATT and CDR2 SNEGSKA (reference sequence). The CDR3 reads CSARTGGRTEAFF. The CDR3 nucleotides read TGCAGTGCTAGAACGGGGGGTCGGACTGAAGCTTTCTTT.

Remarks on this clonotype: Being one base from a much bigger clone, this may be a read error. The CDR3 region is CAGSQVSGTRDYGYTF. The DNA of the CDR3 is TGTGCCGGCAGCCAAGTCTCCGGGACAAGGGACTATGGCTACACCTTC. The chain is built from TRBV4-2 and TRBJ1-2; weak D call: TRBD1 (6 bases). The CDR3 extends over 16 amino acids. The germline V gene has CDR1 LGHNA and CDR2 YNFKEQ.

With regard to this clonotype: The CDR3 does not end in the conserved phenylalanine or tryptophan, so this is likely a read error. The CDR3 reads CASSFVFGTGGSYNEQFV. CDR3 sequence (DNA): TGTGCCAGCAGCTTTGTTTTCGGGACAGGGGGCTCCTACAATGAGCAGTTCGTA. The J gene is TRBJ2-1, the V gene TRBV11-2, with 11 bases fitting TRBD1. Germline V gives CDR1 SGHAT, CDR2 FQNNGV. The CDR3 length is 18 residues. Trimming removed 3 bases from V and 0 bases from J; junction bases left unmatched: 7.

The CDR3 coding sequence is TGCAGTGCTAGAGCGGGGGCCCAGCGGGATACGCAGTATTTT. Translating gives CSARAGAQRDTQYF. J is TRBJ2-3 and V is TRBV20-1, with D perhaps being TRBD1 or TRBD2 (6 bases each). The CDR3 runs to 14 residues. Germline CDR1 reads DFQATT; CDR2 reads SNEGSKA (reference sequence). V was clipped by 1 base and J by 6 bases, with 14 bases between them.

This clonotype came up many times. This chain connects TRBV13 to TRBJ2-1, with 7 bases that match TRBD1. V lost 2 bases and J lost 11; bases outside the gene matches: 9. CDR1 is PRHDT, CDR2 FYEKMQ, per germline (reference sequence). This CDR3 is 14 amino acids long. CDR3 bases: TGTGCCAGCAGCTTAAGACAGGGAGCGAGGAAGCAGTTCTTC. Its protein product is CASSLRQGARKQFF.

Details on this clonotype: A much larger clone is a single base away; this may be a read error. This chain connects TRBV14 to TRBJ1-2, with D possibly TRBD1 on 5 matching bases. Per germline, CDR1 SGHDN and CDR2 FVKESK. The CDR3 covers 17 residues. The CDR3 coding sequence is TGTGCCGGCAGCCAAAACACCGGGACGATGGAGAACTATGGCTACACCTTC. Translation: CAGSQNTGTMENYGYTF.

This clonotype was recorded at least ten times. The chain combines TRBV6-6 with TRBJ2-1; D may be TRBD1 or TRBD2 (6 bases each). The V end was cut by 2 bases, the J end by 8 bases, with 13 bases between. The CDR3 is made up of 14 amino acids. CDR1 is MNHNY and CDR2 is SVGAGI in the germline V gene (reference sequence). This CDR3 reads CASSYGGPGYEQFF. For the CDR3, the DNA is TGTGCCAGCAGTTACGGGGGGCCTGGGTATGAGCAGTTCTTC.

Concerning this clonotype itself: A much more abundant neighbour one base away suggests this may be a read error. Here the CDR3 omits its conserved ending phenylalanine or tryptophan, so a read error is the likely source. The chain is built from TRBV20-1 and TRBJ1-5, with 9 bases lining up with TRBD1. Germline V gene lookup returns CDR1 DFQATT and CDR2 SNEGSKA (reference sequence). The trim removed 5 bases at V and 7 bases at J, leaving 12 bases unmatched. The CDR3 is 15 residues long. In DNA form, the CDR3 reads TGCAGTGCTGGGGGAGGGGACAGGGTAAAACAGCCCCAGCATTGT. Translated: CSAGGGDRVKQPQHC.

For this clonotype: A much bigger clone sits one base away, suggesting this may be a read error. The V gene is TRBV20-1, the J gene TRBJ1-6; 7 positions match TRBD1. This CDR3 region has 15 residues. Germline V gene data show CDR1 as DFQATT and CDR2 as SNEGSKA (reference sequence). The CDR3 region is CSAREYPGGNSPPHF. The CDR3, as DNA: TGCAGTGCTAGAGAGTATCCAGGGGGAAATTCACCCCCCCACTTT.

The CDR3 region has the DNA TGCAGTGCTAGCATTCCCGGGCTTGGATACGAGCAGTACTTC. This encodes CSASIPGLGYEQYF. The chain uses TRBV20-1 and TRBJ2-7; the D is unclear. V dropped 3 bases and J dropped 4 bases, with 16 bases sitting between them. The germline V gene encodes CDR1 DFQATT and CDR2 SNEGSKA (reference sequence). This CDR3 spans 14 amino acids.

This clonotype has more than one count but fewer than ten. CDR3 in DNA: TGCGCCAGCAGCCGGATAGGACAGACGAACACTGAAGCTTTCTTT. It encodes CASSRIGQTNTEAFF. The gene calls are TRBV4-3 and TRBJ1-1; tentatively, D is TRBD1 (6 bases). The germline CDR1 and CDR2 sequences are LGHNA and YSLEER. Trimming cost V 4 bases and J 1 base, with 13 bases left between them. The CDR3 runs to 15 residues.

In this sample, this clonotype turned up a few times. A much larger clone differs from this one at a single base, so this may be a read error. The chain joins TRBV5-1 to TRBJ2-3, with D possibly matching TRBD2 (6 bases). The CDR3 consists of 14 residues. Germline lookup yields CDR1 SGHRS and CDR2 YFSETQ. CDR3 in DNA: TGCGCCGGCAGCTTGGTCCGGCGGGGAGATACGCAGTATTTT. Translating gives CAGSLVRRGDTQYF.

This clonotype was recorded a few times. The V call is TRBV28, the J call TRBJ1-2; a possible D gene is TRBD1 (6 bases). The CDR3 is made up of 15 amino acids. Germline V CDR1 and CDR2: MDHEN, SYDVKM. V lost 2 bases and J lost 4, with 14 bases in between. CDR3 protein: CASSLNLRGSYGYTF. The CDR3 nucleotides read TGTGCCAGCAGTTTAAACCTGAGGGGGTCCTATGGCTACACCTTC.

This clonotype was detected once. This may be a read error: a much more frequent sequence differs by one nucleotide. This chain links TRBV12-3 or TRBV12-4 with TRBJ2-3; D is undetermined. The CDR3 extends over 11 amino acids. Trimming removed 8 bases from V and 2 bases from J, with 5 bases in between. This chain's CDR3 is CASGDTDTQYF. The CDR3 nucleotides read TGTGCCAGCGGGGACACAGATACGCAGTATTTT.

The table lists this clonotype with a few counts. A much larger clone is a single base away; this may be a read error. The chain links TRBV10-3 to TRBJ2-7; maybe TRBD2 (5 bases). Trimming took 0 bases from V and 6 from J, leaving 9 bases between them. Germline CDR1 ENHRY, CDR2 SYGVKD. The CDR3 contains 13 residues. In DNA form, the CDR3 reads TGTGCCATCAGTGAGTCGACGGGGTGCGAGCAGTACTTC. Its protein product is CAISESTGCEQYF.

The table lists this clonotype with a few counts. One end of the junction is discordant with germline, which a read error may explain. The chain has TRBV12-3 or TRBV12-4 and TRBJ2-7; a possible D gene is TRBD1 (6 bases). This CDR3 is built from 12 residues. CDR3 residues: CACSFRGYEQYF. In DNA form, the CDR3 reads TGTGCCTGCAGCTTCAGGGGTTACGAGCAGTACTTC.

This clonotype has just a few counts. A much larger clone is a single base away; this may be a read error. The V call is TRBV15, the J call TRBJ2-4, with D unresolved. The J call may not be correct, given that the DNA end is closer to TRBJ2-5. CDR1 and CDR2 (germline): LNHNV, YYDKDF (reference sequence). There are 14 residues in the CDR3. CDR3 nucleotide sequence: TGTGCCACCAGCAGAGCTGACTCCCGAGAGACCCAGTACTTC. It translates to CATSRADSRETQYF.

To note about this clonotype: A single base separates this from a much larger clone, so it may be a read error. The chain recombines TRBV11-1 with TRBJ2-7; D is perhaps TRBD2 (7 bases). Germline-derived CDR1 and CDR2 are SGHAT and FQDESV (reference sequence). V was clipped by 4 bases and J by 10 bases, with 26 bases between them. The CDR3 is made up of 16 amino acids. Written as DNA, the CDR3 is TGTGCCAGCAGCTCCCTCGGGGGCGGGGGCCAAGAGGCCCAGTACTTC. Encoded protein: CASSSLGGGGQEAQYF.

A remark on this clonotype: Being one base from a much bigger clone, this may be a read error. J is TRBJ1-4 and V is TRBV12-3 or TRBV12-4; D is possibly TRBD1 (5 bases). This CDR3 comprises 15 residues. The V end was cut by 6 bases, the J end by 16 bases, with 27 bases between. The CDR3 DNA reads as TGTGCCAGCAGCCTTTCCGGGACGCCGCGCGCGGAACGGTTTTTT. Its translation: CASSLSGTPRAERFF.

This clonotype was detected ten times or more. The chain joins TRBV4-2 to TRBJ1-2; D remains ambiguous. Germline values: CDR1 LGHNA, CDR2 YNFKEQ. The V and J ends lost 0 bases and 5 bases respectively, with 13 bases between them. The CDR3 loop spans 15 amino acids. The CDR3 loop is CASSQDHGGRYGYTF. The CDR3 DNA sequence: TGTGCCAGCAGCCAAGATCACGGAGGGCGGTATGGCTACACCTTC.

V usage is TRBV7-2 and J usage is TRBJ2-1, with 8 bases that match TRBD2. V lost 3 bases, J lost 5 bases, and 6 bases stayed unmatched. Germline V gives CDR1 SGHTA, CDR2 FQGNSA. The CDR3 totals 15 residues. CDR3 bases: TGTGCCAGCAGCTTGGGTCTAGCGGGCCACAATGAGCAGTTCTTC. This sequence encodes CASSLGLAGHNEQFF.

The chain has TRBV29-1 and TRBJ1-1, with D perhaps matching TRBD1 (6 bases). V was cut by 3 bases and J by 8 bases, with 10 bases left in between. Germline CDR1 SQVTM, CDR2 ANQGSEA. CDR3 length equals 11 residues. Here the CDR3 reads CSVEPGQEAFF. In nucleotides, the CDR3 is TGCAGCGTTGAGCCGGGACAAGAAGCTTTCTTT.

The CDR3 region has the DNA TGTGCCAGCAGCCAGACTGGGGTTCCGGGACCCGGGGAGCTGTTTTTT. This encodes CASSQTGVPGPGELFF. J is TRBJ2-2 and V is TRBV7-9; D assignment may be TRBD1 or TRBD2 (5 bases each). Trimming removed 5 bases at V and 6 bases at J, with 19 bases between. CDR1 is SEHNR, CDR2 FQNEAQ, per germline (reference sequence). The CDR3 totals 16 residues. The complete variable domain, with remaining parts taken from reference TRBV7-9 and TRBJ2-2, reads DTGVSQNPRHKITKRGQNVTFRCDPISEHNRLYWYRQTLGQGPEFLTYFQNEAQLEKSRLLSDRFSAERPKGSFSTLEIQRTEQGDSAMYLCASSQTGVPGPGELFFGEGSRLTVL.

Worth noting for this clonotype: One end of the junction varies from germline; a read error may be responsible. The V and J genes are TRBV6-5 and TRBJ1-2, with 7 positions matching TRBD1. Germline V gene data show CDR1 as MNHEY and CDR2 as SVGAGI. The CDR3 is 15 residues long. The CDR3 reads CAGSKTGTGSYGYTF. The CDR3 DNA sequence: TGTGCCGGCAGCAAGACAGGGACGGGGTCCTATGGCTACACCTTC.

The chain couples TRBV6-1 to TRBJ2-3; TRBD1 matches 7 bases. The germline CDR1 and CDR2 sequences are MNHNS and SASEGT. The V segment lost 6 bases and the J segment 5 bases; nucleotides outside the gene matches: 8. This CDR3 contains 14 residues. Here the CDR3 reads CASRQGILIDTQYF. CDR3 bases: TGTGCCAGCAGACAGGGGATTTTGATAGATACGCAGTATTTT.

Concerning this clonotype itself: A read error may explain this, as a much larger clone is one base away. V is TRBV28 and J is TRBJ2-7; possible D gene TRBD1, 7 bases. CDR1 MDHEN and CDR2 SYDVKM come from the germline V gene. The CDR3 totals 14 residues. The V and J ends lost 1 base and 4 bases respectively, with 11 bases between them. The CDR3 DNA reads TGTGCCAGCAGTTTATTGTCAGGGGGGTACGAGCAGTACTTC. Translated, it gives CASSLLSGGYEQYF.

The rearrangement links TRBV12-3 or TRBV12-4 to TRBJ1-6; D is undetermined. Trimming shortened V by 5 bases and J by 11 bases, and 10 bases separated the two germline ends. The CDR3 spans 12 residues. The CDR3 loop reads CASSHGRTPLHF. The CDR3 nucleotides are TGTGCCAGCAGTCACGGACGGACACCCCTCCACTTT.

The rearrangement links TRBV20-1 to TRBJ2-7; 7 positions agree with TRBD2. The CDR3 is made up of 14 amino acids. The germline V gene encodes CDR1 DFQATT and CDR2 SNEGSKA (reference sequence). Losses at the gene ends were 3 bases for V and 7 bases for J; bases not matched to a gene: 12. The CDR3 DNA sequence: TGCAGTGCTAGCCCCGGGACTAATGTTTATGAGCAGTACTTC. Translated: CSASPGTNVYEQYF.

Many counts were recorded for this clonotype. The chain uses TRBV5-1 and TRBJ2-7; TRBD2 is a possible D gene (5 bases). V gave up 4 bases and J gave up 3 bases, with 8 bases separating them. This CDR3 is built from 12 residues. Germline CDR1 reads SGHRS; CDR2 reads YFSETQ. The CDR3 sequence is CASSGSHYEQYF. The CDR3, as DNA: TGCGCCAGCAGCGGGAGCCACTACGAGCAGTACTTC.

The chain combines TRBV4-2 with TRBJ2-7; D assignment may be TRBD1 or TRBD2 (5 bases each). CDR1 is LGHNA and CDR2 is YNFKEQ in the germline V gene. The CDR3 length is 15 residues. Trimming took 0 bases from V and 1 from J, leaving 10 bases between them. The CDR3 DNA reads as TGTGCCAGCAGCCAAGATAGGGACGAATCCTACGAGCAGTACTTC. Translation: CASSQDRDESYEQYF.

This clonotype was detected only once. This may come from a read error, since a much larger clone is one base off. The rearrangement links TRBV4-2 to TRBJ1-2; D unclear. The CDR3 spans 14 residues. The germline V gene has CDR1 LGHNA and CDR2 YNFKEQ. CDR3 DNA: TGTGCCAGCAGCCAAGATTTGATCGGATATGGCCACACCTTC. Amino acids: CASSQDLIGYGHTF.